This T cell receptor beta chain was identified in a study of shared clonotypes between healthy human individuals. TCRdb's copy holds only in-frame clones and misses some; the assay was immunoSEQ multiplex PCR. Of over 1.4 million clones in the sample, approximately 97% are singletons; the top ten hold roughly 1.2%. With 3 bases removed from V and 1 base from J, the gap between germline ends came to 11 bases. The CDR3 is made up of 16 amino acids. Germline V gene data show CDR1 as SGHKS and CDR2 as YYEKEE (reference sequence). The chain links TRBV5-5 to TRBJ2-6; D may be TRBD1 or TRBD2 (5 bases each). This TCR was sampled from a man between 25 and 39 years old in good health. Sample: naive CD4+ T cells sorted from blood. Subset given: CD45RA+ positively selected. DNA of the CDR3: TGTGCCAGCAGCTCCGAGGGGAAATCTGGGGCCAACGTCCTGACTTTC. Amino acids: CASSSEGKSGANVLTF.